Following are 18 T cell receptor beta chains from one sample sequenced in a study of spatial heterogeneity in lung cancer. Using its own MiXCR run on the 5' RACE reads, TCRdb lists one record per CDR3 protein. Of under 150,000 distinct CDR3 sequences detected, roughly an eighth appear once; the ten largest clones hold 16%. The time point: blood at routine non-recurrence follow-up after resection. Extraction of whole RNA from tumor, nontumor lung or frozen PBMC preceded unsorted sequencing. The source material was PBMCs, sampled at follow-up. These receptors came from a male donor with early-stage non-small cell lung cancer.

This clonotype was seen many times. This chain joins TRBV10-3 and TRBJ1-1; no clear D. Trimming removed 7 bases at V and 1 base at J, with 16 bases between. CDR1 and CDR2 from the germline V gene are ENHRY and SYGVKD. This CDR3 is built from 15 residues. The CDR3 loop is CAIKKAPASNTEAFF. The DNA for the CDR3 is TGTGCCATCAAGAAAGCCCCAGCCTCGAACACTGAAGCTTTCTTT.

J is TRBJ1-2 and V is TRBV5-1, with D perhaps matching TRBD1 (6 bases). CDR3 length equals 15 residues. Trimming took off 0 bases at V and 7 bases at J, with 16 bases between the two ends. Germline CDR1 reads SGHRS; CDR2 reads YFSETQ. The CDR3 here is CASSLDVGGASGYTF. The CDR3 nucleotides read TGCGCCAGCAGCTTGGACGTCGGGGGCGCAAGTGGCTACACCTTC.

This clonotype was counted ten times or more. This chain connects TRBV5-1 to TRBJ2-5; 8 positions agree with TRBD1. Germline V gene sequence: CDR1 SGHRS, CDR2 YFSETQ. This CDR3 is 14 amino acids long. The trim removed 4 bases at V and 1 base at J, leaving 3 bases unmatched. The CDR3 here is CASSPGQGQETQYF. CDR3 in DNA: TGCGCCAGCAGCCCCGGACAGGGCCAAGAGACCCAGTACTTC.

This clonotype was recorded many times. This chain connects TRBV12-3 or TRBV12-4 to TRBJ1-5; no reliable D call. Trimming removed 3 bases from V and 4 bases from J, with 4 bases in between. The CDR3 sequence is 12 residues long. CDR3 in DNA: TGTGCCAGCAGTTTCAAAAATCAGCCCCAGCATTTT. Its protein product is CASSFKNQPQHF.

The chain has TRBV27 and TRBJ1-5; D unclear. The germline gives CDR1 MNHEY, CDR2 SMNVEV (reference sequence). V was shortened by 4 bases and J by 0 bases, with 10 bases between the two germline ends. The CDR3 length is 15 residues. The CDR3 bases are TGTGCCAGCAGTTCCGCCGGTTATAGCAATCAGCCCCAGCATTTT. Its translation: CASSSAGYSNQPQHF.

This clonotype was recorded at least ten times. This chain connects TRBV30 to TRBJ1-3; 9 nucleotides match TRBD1. V shed 3 bases, J shed 4 bases, and the junction held 13 bases outside the gene matches. There are 17 residues in the CDR3. Germline values: CDR1 GTSNPN, CDR2 SVGIG (reference sequence). The CDR3 nucleotides read TGTGCCTGGAGGGGAATGCCGGGACAGGGACCGGGAAACACCATATATTTT. Its protein is CAWRGMPGQGPGNTIYF.

In its sample, this clonotype was seen many times. The chain has TRBV4-2 and TRBJ1-4, with TRBD1 matching 12 bases. J gave up 8 bases and V 4 bases, and 8 bases lay outside the gene matches. The V gene's germline CDR1 is LGHNA and CDR2 YNFKEQ. CDR3 length: 16 amino acids. CDR3 coding DNA: TGTGCCAGCAGCCGAGGACACGGGACAGGGGGCGAAAAACTGTTTTTT. Its protein product is CASSRGHGTGGEKLFF.

This clonotype was counted between two and nine times. The V call is TRBV9, the J call TRBJ2-7; the match to TRBD1 covers 8 bases. The CDR3 is 15 residues long. Trimming cost V 4 bases and J 0 bases; bases outside gene matches: 6. Germline CDR1 is SGDLS and CDR2 is YYNGEE. CDR3 sequence reads: CASSRTGQASYEQYF. CDR3 DNA: TGTGCCAGCAGCCGGACGGGACAGGCCTCCTACGAGCAGTACTTC.

This clonotype came up a few times. The chain carries TRBV5-1 and TRBJ2-7; tentative D call: TRBD1 (6 bases). The V and J ends lost 3 bases and 0 bases respectively, with 22 bases between them. This CDR3 comprises 18 residues. Germline V gene lookup returns CDR1 SGHRS and CDR2 YFSETQ. The CDR3, as DNA: TGCGCCAGCAGCTCCCGGGACACCCACGATCGCAGCTCCTACGAGCAGTACTTC. Protein: CASSSRDTHDRSSYEQYF.

This clonotype has at least ten counts. The chain joins TRBV18 to TRBJ2-7, with D maybe TRBD1 (5 bases). Germline loops: CDR1 KGHSH, CDR2 LQKENI. Trimming removed 2 bases at V and 3 bases at J, with 11 bases between. This CDR3 comprises 14 residues. CDR3 region: CASSPAPGNYEQYF. In nucleotides, the CDR3 is TGTGCCAGCTCACCAGCTCCAGGGAACTACGAGCAGTACTTC.

In this sample, this clonotype turned up many times. This sequence joins TRBV6-5 and TRBJ1-6; TRBD1 agrees at 9 bases. The CDR3 sequence is 18 residues long. Germline CDR1 and CDR2: MNHEY and SVGAGI. V lost 0 bases and J lost 5; bases outside the gene matches: 8. The CDR3 DNA reads TGTGCCAGCAGTTACTCGACACCGGGACAGGGCGATAATTCACCCCTCCACTTT. Protein sequence: CASSYSTPGQGDNSPLHF.

This clonotype was seen just once. V is TRBV20-1 and J is TRBJ1-5; maybe TRBD1 (5 bases). The CDR3 contains 14 residues. Germline V gene lookup returns CDR1 DFQATT and CDR2 SNEGSKA (reference sequence). V was cut by 6 bases and J by 2 bases, with 14 bases left in between. The CDR3 DNA is TGCAGTGCCCCGGGCAGGGCGGGCAATCAGCCCCAGCATTTT. This translates into CSAPGRAGNQPQHF.

This clonotype was found a few times. V is TRBV20-1 and J is TRBJ1-1; unclear D gene. The germline CDR1 and CDR2 sequences are DFQATT and SNEGSKA (reference sequence). The CDR3 runs 14 residues. The V gene lost 2 bases and the J gene lost 0 bases, with 10 bases spanning the gap. The CDR3 region has the DNA TGCAGTGCTAGATCCGCTGGTATGAACACTGAAGCTTTCTTT. This codes for CSARSAGMNTEAFF.

The chain is built from TRBV28 and TRBJ2-1; TRBD2 matches at 9 bases. V lost 2 bases to trimming and J lost 0 bases; unmatched junction nucleotides: 5. The CDR3 spans 17 residues. In germline, CDR1 is MDHEN, CDR2 SYDVKM. The CDR3 spells CASSLGLAGSSYNEQFF. CDR3 nucleotide sequence: TGTGCCAGCAGTTTAGGCCTAGCGGGAAGCTCCTACAATGAGCAGTTCTTC.

This clonotype was observed a few times. The rearrangement links TRBV7-6 to TRBJ1-1, with TRBD1 as a possible D gene (6 bases). V lost 2 bases and J lost 12, with 16 bases in between. Germline lookup yields CDR1 SGHVS and CDR2 FNYEAQ. This CDR3 comprises 13 residues. The CDR3 region is CASSLSAGDLTFF. The CDR3 DNA is TGTGCCAGCAGCTTATCGGCAGGGGATTTGACTTTCTTT.

This clonotype was detected only once. V usage is TRBV6-5 and J usage is TRBJ2-7, with TRBD1 as a possible D gene (6 bases). V was shortened by 6 bases and J by 6 bases, with 18 bases between the two germline ends. This CDR3 comprises 14 residues. Germline V gives CDR1 MNHEY, CDR2 SVGAGI. DNA for the CDR3: TGTGCCAGCAGACAGACAGGAGCCTTTGCCGAGCAGTACTTC. Residues: CASRQTGAFAEQYF.

The CDR3 DNA is TGTGCCAGCAGTCGTCGGACAGGGGGAACAGATACGCAGTATTTT. The encoded protein is CASSRRTGGTDTQYF. The chain joins TRBV6-2 or TRBV6-3 to TRBJ2-3; 10 nucleotides line up with TRBD1. From germline, CDR1 is MNHEY and CDR2 SVGEGT. With 5 bases clipped from V and 3 bases from J, the junction kept 5 bases outside the gene matches. The CDR3 contains 15 residues.

This clonotype was recorded at least ten times. This chain connects TRBV27 to TRBJ1-6; the D gene is possibly TRBD1 (5 bases). The CDR3 spans 14 residues. Germline V gene sequence: CDR1 MNHEY, CDR2 SMNVEV (reference sequence). The ends were cut back, 4 bases at V and 3 bases at J, with 7 bases in the middle. This chain's CDR3 is CASSSGFYNSPLHF. The CDR3 DNA follows: TGTGCCAGCAGTTCAGGGTTCTATAATTCACCCCTCCACTTT.